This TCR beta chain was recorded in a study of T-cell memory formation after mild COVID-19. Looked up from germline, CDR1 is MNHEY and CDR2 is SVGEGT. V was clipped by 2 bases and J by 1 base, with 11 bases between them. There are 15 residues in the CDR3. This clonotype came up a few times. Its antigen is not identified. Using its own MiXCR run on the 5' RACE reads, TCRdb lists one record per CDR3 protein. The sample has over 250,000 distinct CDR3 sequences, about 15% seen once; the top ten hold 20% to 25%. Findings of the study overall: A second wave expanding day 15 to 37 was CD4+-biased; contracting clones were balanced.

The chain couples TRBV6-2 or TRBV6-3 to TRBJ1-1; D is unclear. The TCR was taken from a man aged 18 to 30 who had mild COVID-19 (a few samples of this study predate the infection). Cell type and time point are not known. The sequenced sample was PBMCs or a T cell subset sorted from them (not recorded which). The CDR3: CASSYRGLRNTEAFF. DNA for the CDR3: TGTGCCAGCAGTTACCGAGGGCTGAGGAACACTGAAGCTTTCTTT.